This entry concerns a single TCR beta chain. Its antigen is unidentified. These data originate in a study of cytomegalovirus exposure and HLA in healthy donors. This CDR3 contains 15 residues. Germline CDR1 is SGHAT and CDR2 is FQNNGV. Trimming removed 2 bases from V and 7 bases from J; junction bases left unmatched: 6. The PCR used 60 Vbeta and 13 Jbeta primers. Profiling relied on immunoSEQ multiplex PCR, and the TCRdb table lists in-frame clones only, not all of them. This sample has about 120,000 clones, with 74% found just once. Study conclusions and caveats: Roughly even sequencing depth across donors was the assumption behind the presence/absence analyses. Highly shared sequence variants in one cluster were likely a sequencing artifact.

This TCR derives from a man aged 35 to 55 in good health and CMV-seropositive. This rearrangement joins TRBV11-2 to TRBJ2-2; 8 bases align to TRBD2. What was sequenced was PBMCs. The CDR3 DNA follows: TGTGCCAGCAGCTTACCGGGGGGGCGAAACGGGGAGCTGTTTTTT. It yields the protein CASSLPGGRNGELFF.